This T cell receptor beta chain was sequenced in a study of T cells in Graves' hyperthyroidism and ophthalmopathy. TCR beta CDR3 region amplification was performed from RNA transcripts. An initial round of RT-PCR targeting the TCR CDR3 relied on the HTBI primer set. TCRdb redid the calling of the multiplex PCR reads with MiXCR, one entry per CDR3 protein. Of about 600,000 distinct CDR3 sequences in the sample, more than 15% were seen once. This clonotype was seen repeatedly, ten times or more. The antigen remains undetermined. At one boundary the junction diverges from the germline segment, which might be a read error. This CDR3 has 15 amino acids. The germline V gene encodes CDR1 MNHNS and CDR2 SASEGT. Notes on the study in general: Using 13 V-J features, a model discriminated ophthalmopathy from stable hyperthyroidism.

In the ophthalmopathy cohort, Clinical Activity Score was at least 3, NOSPECS grade at least 4, and duration under 3 months. The sequencing input was blood. The chain uses TRBV6-1 and TRBJ1-6, with D possibly being TRBD1 (5 bases). This TCR came from a woman in her 40s with Graves' ophthalmopathy. CDR3 in amino acids: CASREGVLFNSPLHF. For the CDR3, the DNA is TGTGCCAGCAGGGAAGGGGTACTATTTAATTCACCCCTCCACTTT.